The entry below gives a single T cell receptor beta chain sequence along with its context. V dropped 8 bases and J dropped 5; count of bases not matched to a gene: 5. Germline V gene lookup returns CDR1 SNHLY and CDR2 FYNNEI. The CDR3 contains 14 residues. Authors' data handling: Scientists estimated how many nucleated cells there were by amplifying reference gene primers. Assay used: immunoSEQ multiplex PCR; TCRdb lists only in-frame clones, some missing. V, J and clone size are taken as reported in that table, and D and trimming were inferred from the DNA itself. The sample has just over 35,000 clones; 87% are singletons. This specimen comes from a study of blood T cell repertoires in COVID-19. Looking at the study overall: COVID-19 samples, acute and convalescent, were from the United States, Italy and Spain. T cells, B-cell-depleted T cells, or PBMCs provided the cDNA or gDNA that served as material.

The sample was peripheral blood. The receptor comes from a man aged 55-75 years with acute or convalescent COVID-19. This chain connects TRBV2 to TRBJ2-7; TRBD2 agrees at 14 bases. The CDR3 sequence is CASLRTSGRHEQYF. CDR3 nucleotides: TGTGCCAGCCTCCGGACTAGCGGGAGGCACGAGCAGTACTTC.